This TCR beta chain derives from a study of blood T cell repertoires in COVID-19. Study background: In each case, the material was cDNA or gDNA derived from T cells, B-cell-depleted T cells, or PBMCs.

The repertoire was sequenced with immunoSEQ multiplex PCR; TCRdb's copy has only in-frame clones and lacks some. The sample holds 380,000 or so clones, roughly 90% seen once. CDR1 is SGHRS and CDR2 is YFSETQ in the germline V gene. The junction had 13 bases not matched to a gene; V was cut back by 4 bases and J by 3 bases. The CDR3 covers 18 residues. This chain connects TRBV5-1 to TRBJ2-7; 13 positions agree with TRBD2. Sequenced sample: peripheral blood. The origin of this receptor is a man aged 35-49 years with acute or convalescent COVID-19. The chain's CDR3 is CASSPYQGLAGRRYEQYF. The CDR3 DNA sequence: TGCGCCAGCAGCCCGTATCAGGGACTAGCGGGGCGACGCTACGAGCAGTACTTC.